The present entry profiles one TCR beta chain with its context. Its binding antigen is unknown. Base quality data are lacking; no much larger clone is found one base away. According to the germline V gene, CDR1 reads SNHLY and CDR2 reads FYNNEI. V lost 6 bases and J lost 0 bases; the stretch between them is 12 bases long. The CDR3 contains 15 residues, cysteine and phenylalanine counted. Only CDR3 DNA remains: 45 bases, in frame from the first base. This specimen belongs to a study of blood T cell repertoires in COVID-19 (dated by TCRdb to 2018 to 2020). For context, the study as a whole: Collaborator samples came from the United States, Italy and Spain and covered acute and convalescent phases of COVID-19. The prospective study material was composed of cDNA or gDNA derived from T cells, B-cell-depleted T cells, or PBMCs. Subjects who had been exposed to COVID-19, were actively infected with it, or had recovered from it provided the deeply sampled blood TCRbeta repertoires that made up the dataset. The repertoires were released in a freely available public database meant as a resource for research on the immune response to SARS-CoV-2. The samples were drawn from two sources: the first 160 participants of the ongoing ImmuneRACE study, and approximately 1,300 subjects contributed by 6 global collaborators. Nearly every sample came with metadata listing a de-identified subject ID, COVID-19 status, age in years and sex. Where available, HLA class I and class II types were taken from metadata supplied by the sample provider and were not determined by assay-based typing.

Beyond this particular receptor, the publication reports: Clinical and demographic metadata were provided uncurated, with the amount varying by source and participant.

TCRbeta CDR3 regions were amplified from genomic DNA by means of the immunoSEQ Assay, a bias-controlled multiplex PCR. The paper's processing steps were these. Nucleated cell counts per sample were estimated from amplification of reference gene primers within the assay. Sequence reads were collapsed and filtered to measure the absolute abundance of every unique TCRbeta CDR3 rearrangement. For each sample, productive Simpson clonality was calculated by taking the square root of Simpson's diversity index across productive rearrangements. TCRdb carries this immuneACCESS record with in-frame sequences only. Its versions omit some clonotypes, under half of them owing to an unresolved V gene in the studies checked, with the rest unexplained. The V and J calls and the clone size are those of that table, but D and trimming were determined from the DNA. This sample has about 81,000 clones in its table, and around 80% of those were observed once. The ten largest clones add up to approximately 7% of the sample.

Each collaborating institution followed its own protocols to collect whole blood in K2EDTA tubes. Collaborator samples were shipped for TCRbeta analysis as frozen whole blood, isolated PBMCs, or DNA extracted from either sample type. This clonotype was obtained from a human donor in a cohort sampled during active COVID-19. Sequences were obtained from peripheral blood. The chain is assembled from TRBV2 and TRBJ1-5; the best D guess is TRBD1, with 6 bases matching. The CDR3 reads CASRTRGNSNQPQHF. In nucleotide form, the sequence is TGTGCCAGCAGGACCAGGGGCAATAGCAATCAGCCCCAGCATTTT.